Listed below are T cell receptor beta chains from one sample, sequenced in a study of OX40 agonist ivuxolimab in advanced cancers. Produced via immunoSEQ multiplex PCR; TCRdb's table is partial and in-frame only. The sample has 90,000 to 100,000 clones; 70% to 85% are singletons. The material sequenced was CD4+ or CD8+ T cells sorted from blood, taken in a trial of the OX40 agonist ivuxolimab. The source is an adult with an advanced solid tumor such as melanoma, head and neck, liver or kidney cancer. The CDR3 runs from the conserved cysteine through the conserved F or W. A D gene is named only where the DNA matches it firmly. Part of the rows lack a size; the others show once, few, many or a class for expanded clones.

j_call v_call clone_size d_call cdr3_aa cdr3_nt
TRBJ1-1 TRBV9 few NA CASSVAGRNTEAFF TGTGCCAGCAGCGTAGCAGGTAGGAACACTGAAGCTTTCTTT
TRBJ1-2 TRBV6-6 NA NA CASSSLSVHNYGYTF TGTGCCAGCAGTTCACTCTCGGTGCATAACTATGGCTACACCTTC
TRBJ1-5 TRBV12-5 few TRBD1 CASGYQGAGQPQHF TGTGCTAGTGGTTATCAGGGGGCTGGTCAGCCCCAGCATTTT
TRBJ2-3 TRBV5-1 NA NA CASSLETDTQYF TGCGCCAGCAGCTTGGAAACAGATACGCAGTATTTT
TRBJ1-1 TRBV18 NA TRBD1 CASSPKWDRDTEAFF TGTGCCAGCTCACCGAAGTGGGACAGGGACACTGAAGCTTTCTTT
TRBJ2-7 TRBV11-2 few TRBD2 CASSLDRGLAGLLYEQYF TGTGCCAGCAGCTTAGATAGGGGACTAGCGGGTTTATTGTACGAGCAGTACTTC
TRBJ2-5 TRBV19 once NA CASSIADGQETQYF TGTGCCAGTAGTATAGCGGACGGGCAAGAGACCCAGTACTTC
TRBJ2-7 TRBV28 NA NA CASSKPRGHGDEQYF TGTGCCAGCAGTAAACCCAGGGGCCACGGGGACGAGCAGTACTTC
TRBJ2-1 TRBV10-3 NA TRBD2 CAIKGSGNNEQFF TGTGCCATCAAGGGTAGCGGGAACAATGAGCAGTTCTTC
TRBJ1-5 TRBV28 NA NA CASSLRGVSNQPQHF TGTGCCAGCAGCTTAAGGGGGGTTAGCAATCAGCCCCAGCATTTT
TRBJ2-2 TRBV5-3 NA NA CARSPPVGTGELFF TGTGCCAGAAGCCCCCCAGTGGGTACCGGGGAGCTGTTTTTT
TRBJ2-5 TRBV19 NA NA CASSGRGAKTQYF TGTGCCAGTAGCGGACGGGGGGCAAAGACCCAGTACTTC
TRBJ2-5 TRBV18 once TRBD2 CASSPPAIAGGETQYF TGTGCCAGCTCACCACCGGCTATAGCGGGAGGGGAGACCCAGTACTTC
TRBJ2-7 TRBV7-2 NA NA CASSSPGVPYEQYF TGTGCCAGCAGCTCCCCCGGGGTTCCCTACGAGCAGTACTTC
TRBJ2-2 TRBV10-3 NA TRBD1 CATKRGQDTGELFF TGTGCCACCAAGAGGGGACAGGACACCGGGGAGCTGTTTTTT
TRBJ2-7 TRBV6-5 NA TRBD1 CASSPGTGGLYEQYF TGTGCCAGCAGCCCCGGGACAGGGGGCCTCTACGAGCAGTACTTC
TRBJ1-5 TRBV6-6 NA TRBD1 CASSFTGDNQPQHF TGTGCCAGCAGTTTCACAGGGGACAATCAGCCCCAGCATTTT
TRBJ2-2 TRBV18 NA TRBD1 CASSNRGDTGELFF TGTGCCAGCTCAAACAGGGGAGACACCGGGGAGCTGTTTTTT
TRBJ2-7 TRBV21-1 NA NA CASSKSHAGESSEQYF TGTGCCAGCAGCAAAAGTCATGCGGGAGAAAGCTCCGAGCAGTACTTC
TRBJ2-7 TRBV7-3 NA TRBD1 CASSLSRGFEQYF TGTGCCAGCAGCTTAAGCAGGGGGTTCGAGCAGTACTTC
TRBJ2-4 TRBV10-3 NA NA CAISEGREAKNIQYF TGTGCCATCAGTGAAGGCCGGGAAGCCAAAAACATTCAGTACTTC
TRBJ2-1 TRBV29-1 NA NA CSVEGPEVNEQFF TGCAGCGTTGAGGGGCCAGAGGTCAATGAGCAGTTCTTC
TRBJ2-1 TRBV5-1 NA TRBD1 CASSFSGTDFDNEQFF TGCGCCAGCAGCTTCTCCGGGACAGATTTCGACAATGAGCAGTTCTTC
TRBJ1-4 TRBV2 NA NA CASSATGFYEKLFF TGTGCCAGCAGTGCCACAGGGTTTTATGAAAAACTGTTTTTT
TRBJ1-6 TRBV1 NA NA CTSTTLGQVSYNSPLHF TGCACCAGCACCACCCTGGGCCAGGTCTCCTATAATTCACCCCTCCACTTT
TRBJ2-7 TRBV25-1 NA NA CASSGLPPSEQYF TGTGCCAGCAGTGGTCTACCCCCCAGCGAGCAGTACTTC
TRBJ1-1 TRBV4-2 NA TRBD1 CASSQPRDRANTEAFF TGTGCCAGCAGCCAACCCCGGGACAGGGCGAACACTGAAGCTTTCTTT
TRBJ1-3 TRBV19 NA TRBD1 CASSFMTGGASGNTIYF TGTGCCAGTAGCTTTATGACAGGGGGCGCCTCTGGAAACACCATATATTTT
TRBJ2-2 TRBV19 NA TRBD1 CASSVSGTGTGELFF TGTGCCAGTAGTGTCTCCGGGACAGGGACCGGGGAGCTGTTTTTT
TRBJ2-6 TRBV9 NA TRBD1 CASSTPRDRAGANVLTF TGTGCCAGCAGCACCCCCCGGGACAGGGCTGGGGCCAACGTCCTGACTTTC
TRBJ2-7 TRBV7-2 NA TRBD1 CASSASGTGVSYEQYF TGTGCCAGCAGCGCGTCCGGGACAGGGGTCTCCTACGAGCAGTACTTC
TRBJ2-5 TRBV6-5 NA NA CASSYSGSQETQYF TGTGCCAGCAGTTACTCTGGGAGCCAAGAGACCCAGTACTTC
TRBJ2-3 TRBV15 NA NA CATSSSGGSTDTQYF TGTGCCACCAGCAGCTCGGGGGGCTCCACAGATACGCAGTATTTT
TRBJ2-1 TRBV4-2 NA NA CASSPTTTGSNEQFF TGTGCCAGCAGCCCAACGACGACAGGATCGAATGAGCAGTTCTTC
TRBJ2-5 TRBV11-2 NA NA CASSGGPGRNQETQYF TGTGCCAGCAGCGGGGGGCCCGGACGAAACCAAGAGACCCAGTACTTC
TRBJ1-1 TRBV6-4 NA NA CASSAGMNTEAFF TGTGCCAGCAGTGCGGGAATGAACACTGAAGCTTTCTTT
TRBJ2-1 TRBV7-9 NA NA CASSRDLGSYNEQFF TGTGCCAGCAGCCGGGATTTAGGCTCCTACAATGAGCAGTTCTTC
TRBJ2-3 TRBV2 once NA CASSDQGSSLAQYF TGTGCCAGCAGTGATCAAGGGTCTAGCTTAGCGCAGTATTTT
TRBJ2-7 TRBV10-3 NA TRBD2 CAISESASGGVGEQYF TGTGCCATCAGTGAGTCGGCTAGCGGGGGGGTAGGCGAGCAGTACTTC
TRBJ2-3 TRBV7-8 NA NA CASSYELAPGTDTQYF TGTGCCAGCAGTTATGAACTAGCCCCGGGCACAGATACGCAGTATTTT
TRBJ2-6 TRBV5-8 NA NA CASSPGSGANVLTF TGTGCCAGCAGCCCAGGGAGTGGGGCCAACGTCCTGACTTTC
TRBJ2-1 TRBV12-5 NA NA CASGFGQWGNEQFF TGTGCTAGTGGTTTCGGACAGTGGGGCAATGAGCAGTTCTTC
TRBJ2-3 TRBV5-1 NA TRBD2 CASNGLGFTDTQYF TGCGCCAGCAACGGACTAGGTTTTACAGATACGCAGTATTTT
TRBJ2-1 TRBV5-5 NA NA CASSRSGTKYNEQFF TGTGCCAGCAGCCGATCCGGGACGAAGTACAATGAGCAGTTCTTC
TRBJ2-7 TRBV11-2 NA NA CASRLNPRAGSYEQYF TGTGCCAGCAGATTGAACCCTAGGGCCGGGTCCTACGAGCAGTACTTC
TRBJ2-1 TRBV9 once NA CASSEREYTYNEQFF TGTGCCAGCAGTGAGAGGGAATATACCTACAATGAGCAGTTCTTC
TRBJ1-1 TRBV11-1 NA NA CASRRTGNTEAFF TGTGCCAGCAGGCGGACGGGTAACACTGAAGCTTTCTTT
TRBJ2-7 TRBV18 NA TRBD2 CASSPGGKDYEQYF TGTGCCAGCTCACCCGGGGGGAAGGACTACGAGCAGTACTTC
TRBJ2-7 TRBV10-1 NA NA CASSDGSGAYEQYF TGCGCCAGCAGTGATGGCAGCGGTGCCTACGAGCAGTACTTC
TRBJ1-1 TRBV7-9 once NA CASSQEATEAFF TGTGCCAGCAGCCAAGAGGCCACTGAAGCTTTCTTT
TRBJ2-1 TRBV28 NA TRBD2 CASKRGWDSTPEFF TGTGCCAGCAAGCGGGGGTGGGATTCTACTCCGGAGTTCTTC
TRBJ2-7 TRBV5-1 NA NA CASSFGGDAYEQYF TGCGCCAGCAGCTTTGGGGGCGACGCTTACGAGCAGTACTTC